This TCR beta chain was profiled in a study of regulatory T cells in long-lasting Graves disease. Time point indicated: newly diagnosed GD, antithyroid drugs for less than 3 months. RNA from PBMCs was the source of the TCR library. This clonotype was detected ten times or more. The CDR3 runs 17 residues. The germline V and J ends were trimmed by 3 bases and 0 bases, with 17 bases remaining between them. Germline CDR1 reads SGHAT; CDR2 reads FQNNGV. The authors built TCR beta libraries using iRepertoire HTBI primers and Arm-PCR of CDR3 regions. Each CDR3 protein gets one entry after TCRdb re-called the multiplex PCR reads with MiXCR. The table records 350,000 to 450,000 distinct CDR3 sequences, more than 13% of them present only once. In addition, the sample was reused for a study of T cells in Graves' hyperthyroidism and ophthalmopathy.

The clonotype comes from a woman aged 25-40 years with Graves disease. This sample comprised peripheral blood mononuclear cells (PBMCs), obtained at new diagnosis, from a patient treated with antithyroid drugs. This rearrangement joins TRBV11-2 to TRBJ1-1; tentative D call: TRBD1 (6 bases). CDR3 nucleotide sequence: TGTGCCAGCAGCTTTGGGCACAGGGTATCGGTGAACACTGAAGCTTTCTTT. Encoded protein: CASSFGHRVSVNTEAFF.